This TCR beta chain was found in a study of blood T cell repertoires in COVID-19. Study overall: Material from acute and convalescent COVID-19 was sourced from the United States, Italy and Spain.

The length of the CDR3 is 13 residues. Germline V lookup: CDR1 SGHDN, CDR2 FVKESK. Trimming shortened V by 5 bases and J by 0 bases, and 7 bases separated the two germline ends. Data came from immunoSEQ multiplex PCR; TCRdb stores just in-frame clones and leaves some out. Of under 350,000 clones listed, about four fifths were seen once; the top ten hold over 8.5%. This clonotype was obtained from a woman between 45 and 60 years old who had recovered from COVID-19. The rearrangement joins TRBV14 to TRBJ1-1; no reliable D call. Sample: peripheral blood. CDR3 bases: TGTGCCAGCAGCTCACAGTTGAACACTGAAGCTTTCTTT. Amino acid sequence: CASSSQLNTEAFF.